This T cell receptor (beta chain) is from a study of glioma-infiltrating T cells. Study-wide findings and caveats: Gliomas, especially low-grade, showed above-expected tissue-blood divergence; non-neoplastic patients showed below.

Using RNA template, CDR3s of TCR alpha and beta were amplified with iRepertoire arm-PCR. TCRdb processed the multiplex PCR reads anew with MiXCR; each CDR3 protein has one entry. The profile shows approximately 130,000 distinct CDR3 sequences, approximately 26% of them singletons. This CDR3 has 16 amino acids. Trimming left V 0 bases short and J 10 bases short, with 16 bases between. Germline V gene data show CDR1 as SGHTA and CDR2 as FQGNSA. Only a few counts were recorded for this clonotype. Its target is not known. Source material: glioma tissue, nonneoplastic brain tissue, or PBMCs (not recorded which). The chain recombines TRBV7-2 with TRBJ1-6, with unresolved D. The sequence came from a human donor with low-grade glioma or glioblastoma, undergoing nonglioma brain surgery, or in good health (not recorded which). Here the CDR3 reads CASSLALARFDSPLHF. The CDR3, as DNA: TGTGCCAGCAGCTTAGCTCTGGCCCGGTTTGACTCACCCCTCCACTTT.